The entry below gives a single TCR beta chain sequence along with its context. This record belongs to a study of blood T cell repertoires in COVID-19. Sequencing was performed with immunoSEQ multiplex PCR; in TCRdb, only in-frame clones are kept and a portion is missing. The data contain approximately 97,000 clones, about 89% of them singletons. CDR1 is LGHNA and CDR2 is YNFKEQ in the germline V gene. This CDR3 spans 15 amino acids. Trimming pared 5 bases from V and 0 bases from J, leaving 10 bases between. The sequenced material came from peripheral blood. The receptor was isolated from a human donor in a cohort sampled during active COVID-19. V gene TRBV4-2 combines with J gene TRBJ1-4, with D unresolved. CDR3 sequence reads: CASSAGRSTNEKLFF. In DNA, the CDR3 is TGTGCCAGCAGCGCGGGCCGCTCAACTAATGAAAAACTGTTTTTT.